The 22 T cell receptor beta chains below were found in one sample sequenced in a study of T cells after yellow fever vaccination. TCRdb reanalysed the 5' RACE reads using MiXCR and keeps one entry per CDR3 protein. The sample carries approximately 300,000 distinct CDR3 sequences, roughly 8.7% recorded once. Sequencing was performed on PBMCs, taken on the day of the first yellow fever vaccination. The receptors derive from a man aged 18 to 30 who received the YFV17D yellow fever vaccine.

In its sample, this clonotype was seen a few times. The chain couples TRBV5-1 to TRBJ2-3, with 7 bases lining up with TRBD2. The CDR3 contains 17 residues. Germline V gives CDR1 SGHRS, CDR2 YFSETQ. With 0 bases clipped from V and 1 base from J, the junction kept 8 bases outside the gene matches. In DNA, the CDR3 is TGCGCCAGCAGCTTGGCCGTACGCCGGGGGGGCACAGATACGCAGTATTTT. Protein product: CASSLAVRRGGTDTQYF.

V and J are TRBV4-1 and TRBJ2-7; D is ambiguous. CDR1 MGHRA and CDR2 YSYEKL come from the germline V gene. The length of the CDR3 is 14 residues. The V end was cut by 0 bases, the J end by 3 bases, with 9 bases between. Written as DNA, the CDR3 is TGCGCCAGCAGCCAAGATTGGGGTTACTACGAGCAGTACGTC. Protein: CASSQDWGYYEQYV.

CDR3 sequence: CASSLEGNPQETQYF. Written as DNA, the CDR3 is TGCGCCAGCAGCTTGGAAGGTAACCCGCAAGAGACCCAGTACTTC. The rearrangement links TRBV5-1 to TRBJ2-5; unclear D gene. CDR1 and CDR2 from the germline V gene are SGHRS and YFSETQ. The CDR3 extends over 15 amino acids. Between the trimmed V and J ends, which lost 0 bases and 2 bases, there was a span of 11 bases.

In this sample, this clonotype turned up a few times. This chain uses TRBV27 with TRBJ2-1, with D possibly TRBD2 on 5 matching bases. V lost 5 bases to trimming and J lost 0 bases, with 14 bases between them. There are 16 residues in the CDR3. Looked up from germline, CDR1 is MNHEY and CDR2 is SMNVEV (reference sequence). For the CDR3, the DNA is TGTGCCAGCAGTCTACGGACGGGGAGCTCCTACAATGAGCAGTTCTTC. Residues: CASSLRTGSSYNEQFF.

The chain employs TRBV24-1 and TRBJ1-3, with 7 bases that match TRBD1. The J segment lost 3 bases and the V segment lost 0 bases, leaving 1 base of the junction unmatched. Per germline, CDR1 KGHDR and CDR2 SFDVKD. The CDR3 extends over 15 amino acids. The CDR3 region is CATSDLRQGGNTIYF. The CDR3 bases are TGTGCCACCAGTGATTTGCGACAGGGTGGAAACACCATATATTTT.

About this clonotype: Germline is not matched at one junction end, which may reflect a read error. This chain joins TRBV7-7 and TRBJ2-2; a possible D gene is TRBD1 (5 bases). The germline V gene encodes CDR1 SSHAT and CDR2 FNYEAQ (reference sequence). The CDR3 loop spans 14 amino acids. DNA of the CDR3: TGTGCTAGCACTCTAGGACAGAACACCGGGGAGCTGTTTTTT. Amino acids: CASTLGQNTGELFF.

This clonotype was seen at least ten times. V and J are TRBV4-3 and TRBJ1-6, with D hard to call. The CDR3 sequence is 17 residues long. From germline, CDR1 is LGHNA and CDR2 YSLEER. V lost 0 bases to trimming and J lost 5 bases, with 14 bases between them. The CDR3 DNA reads as TGCGCCAGCAGCCAAGATAATTCGGCACTCAATAATTCACCCCTCCACTTT. It specifies CASSQDNSALNNSPLHF.

The CDR3 DNA is TGTGCCAGCAGCCCAGACTCCGGGACAGGGAACACCGGGGAGCTGTTTTTT. Amino acids: CASSPDSGTGNTGELFF. The genes are TRBV9 and TRBJ2-2; TRBD1 matches 8 bases. Germline loops: CDR1 SGDLS, CDR2 YYNGEE. V lost 4 bases and J lost 1; bases outside the gene matches: 9. The CDR3 spans 17 residues. Using reference TRBV9 and TRBJ2-2 for the parts outside the CDR3, the full variable domain is DSGVTQTPKHLITATGQRVTLRCSPRSGDLSVYWYQQSLDQGLQFLIQYYNGEERAKGNILERFSAQQFPDLHSELNLSSLELGDSALYFCASSPDSGTGNTGELFFGEGSRLTVL.

This chain uses TRBV5-4 with TRBJ2-1; 10 nucleotides line up with TRBD1. The CDR3 has 14 amino acids. Germline values: CDR1 SGHNT, CDR2 YYREEE (reference sequence). The V gene end was trimmed by 4 bases and the J gene end by 6 bases; junction bases not matched to a gene: 4. The CDR3 here is CASSRRDRGNEQFF. CDR3 DNA: TGTGCCAGCAGCCGCCGGGACAGGGGCAATGAGCAGTTCTTC.

The chain uses TRBV5-5 and TRBJ2-3, with D perhaps TRBD1 or TRBD2 (5 bases each). The CDR3 extends over 16 amino acids. V was cut by 4 bases and J by 2 bases, with 17 bases left in between. CDR1 is SGHKS, CDR2 YYEKEE, per germline (reference sequence). CDR3: CASSPPGPRITDTQYF. CDR3 in DNA: TGTGCCAGCAGCCCCCCGGGACCTCGCATCACAGATACGCAGTATTTT.

This clonotype appeared a few times. The chain couples TRBV5-1 to TRBJ2-3; 12 bases agree with TRBD2. CDR3 size: 16 residues. The ends lost 0 bases at V and 2 bases at J; junction bases unmatched: 1. The V gene's germline CDR1 is SGHRS and CDR2 YFSETQ. The CDR3 DNA follows: TGCGCCAGCAGCTTGGGGACTAGCGGGACCACAGATACGCAGTATTTT. Protein: CASSLGTSGTTDTQYF.

V is TRBV3-1 and J is TRBJ1-2; 7 positions agree with TRBD1. CDR1 and CDR2 from the germline V gene are LGHDT and YNNKEL (reference sequence). The CDR3 loop spans 12 amino acids. V trimming: 5 bases; J trimming: 6 bases; junction bases outside the gene matches: 3. CDR3 in amino acids: CASSETGNGYTF. In DNA, the CDR3 is TGTGCCAGCAGCGAGACAGGGAATGGCTACACCTTC.

This clonotype has a handful of counts. The chain uses TRBV28 and TRBJ2-2; possibly TRBD2 for D (5 bases). The ends were cut back, 10 bases at V and 3 bases at J, with 9 bases in the middle. Germline-derived CDR1 and CDR2 are MDHEN and SYDVKM. This CDR3 has 12 amino acids. This CDR3 is CATQDYTGELFF. The CDR3 DNA sequence: TGTGCCACCCAGGACTACACCGGGGAGCTGTTTTTT. Full variable domain (outside the CDR3, taken from reference TRBV28 and TRBJ2-2): DVKVTQSSRYLVKRTGEKVFLECVQDMDHENMFWYRQDPGLGLRLIYFSYDVKMKEKGDIPEGYSVSREKKERFSLILESASTNQTSMYLCATQDYTGELFFGEGSRLTVL.

This clonotype was observed a few times. The J gene is TRBJ1-2, the V gene TRBV6-2 or TRBV6-3; D call uncertain. The germline V and J ends were trimmed by 5 bases and 13 bases, with 20 bases remaining between them. The CDR3 spans 13 residues. CDR1 is MNHEY, CDR2 SVGEGT, per germline. The chain's CDR3 is CASSRHRRGRSTF. DNA of the CDR3: TGTGCCAGCAGTCGACACCGACGCGGTCGATCCACCTTC.

This clonotype was detected only a few times. J is TRBJ1-2 and V is TRBV5-1; D unresolved. The germline gives CDR1 SGHRS, CDR2 YFSETQ. Trimming cost V 1 base and J 2 bases, with 6 bases left between them. The CDR3 length is 13 residues. The CDR3 sequence is CASSLSQNYGYTF. DNA of the CDR3: TGCGCCAGCAGCTTGAGCCAGAACTATGGCTACACCTTC.

V is TRBV7-9 and J is TRBJ1-1, with 10 bases matching TRBD1. Germline lookup yields CDR1 SEHNR and CDR2 FQNEAQ (reference sequence). Germline trimming cut 5 bases from V and 5 bases from J; bases unmatched to any gene: 8. The CDR3 runs to 15 residues. The CDR3 protein is CASSPRQGAATEAFF. CDR3 DNA sequence: TGTGCCAGCAGCCCACGACAGGGGGCCGCGACTGAAGCTTTCTTT. Full variable domain (outside the CDR3, taken from reference TRBV7-9 and TRBJ1-1): DTGVSQNPRHKITKRGQNVTFRCDPISEHNRLYWYRQTLGQGPEFLTYFQNEAQLEKSRLLSDRFSAERPKGSFSTLEIQRTEQGDSAMYLCASSPRQGAATEAFFGQGTRLTVV.

There are a few counts of this clonotype. The V and J genes are TRBV12-3 or TRBV12-4 and TRBJ2-1; 14 nucleotides match TRBD2. CDR3 length: 17 amino acids. V shed 8 bases, J shed 0 bases, and the junction held 6 bases outside the gene matches. The CDR3 spells CASLGLAGASSYNEQFF. In DNA form, the CDR3 reads TGTGCCAGCCTGGGACTAGCGGGGGCGAGCTCCTACAATGAGCAGTTCTTC.

In its sample, this clonotype was seen a few times. J is TRBJ2-7 and V is TRBV12-3 or TRBV12-4; TRBD1 aligns across 10 bases. J gave up 5 bases and V 6 bases, and 7 bases lay outside the gene matches. This CDR3 region has 14 residues. DNA for the CDR3: TGTGCCAGCAGGGGGGACAGGGGACGTGACGAGCAGTACTTC. Encoded protein: CASRGDRGRDEQYF.

There are a few counts of this clonotype. The J gene is TRBJ2-5, the V gene TRBV7-2, with D possibly matching TRBD2 (6 bases). With 1 base removed from V and 4 bases from J, the gap between germline ends came to 10 bases. This CDR3 has 14 amino acids. CDR1 is SGHTA and CDR2 is FQGNSA in the germline V gene. CDR3 sequence (DNA): TGTGCCAGCAGCTTAGGAGGGACTCTAGAGACCCAGTACTTC. Translation: CASSLGGTLETQYF.

This chain joins TRBV7-2 and TRBJ2-5, with 9 bases that match TRBD2. The CDR3 consists of 16 residues. J gave up 1 base and V 6 bases, and 9 bases lay outside the gene matches. Germline lookup yields CDR1 SGHTA and CDR2 FQGNSA. CDR3 bases: TGTGCCAGCAGTAGGGGGGGAGCGGGGGGCCAAGAGACCCAGTACTTC. Its translation: CASSRGGAGGQETQYF.

This clonotype came up a few times. The chain couples TRBV20-1 to TRBJ2-5, with a possible D match to TRBD1 (6 bases). The germline V and J ends were trimmed by 4 bases and 3 bases, with 12 bases remaining between them. There are 13 residues in the CDR3. Germline V gives CDR1 DFQATT, CDR2 SNEGSKA (reference sequence). CDR3 bases: TGCAGTGCTAATATGGGACAAAAAGAGACCCAGTACTTC. Its translation is CSANMGQKETQYF.

This clonotype was seen many times. The genes are TRBV20-1 and TRBJ1-2; possible D gene TRBD1, 6 bases. Germline V gene data show CDR1 as DFQATT and CDR2 as SNEGSKA (reference sequence). The CDR3 consists of 14 residues. The V and J ends lost 2 bases and 4 bases respectively, with 14 bases between them. CDR3 protein: CSARPRQEIYGYTF. The DNA of the CDR3 is TGCAGTGCTAGACCGAGACAGGAGATCTATGGCTACACCTTC.